The present T cell receptor (beta chain) was sequenced within a study of human T cells and chemical hapten exposure. V lost 7 bases, J lost 7 bases, and 20 bases lay in between. The CDR3 is made up of 14 amino acids. Individual cDNA molecules each carried unique molecular identifiers attached by the library. A single record per CDR3 protein comes from TCRdb applying MiXCR to the RACE reads. The sample shows about 100,000 distinct CDR3 sequences, 11% of them seen only once. In this sample, this clonotype turned up a few times. As to time point: patch test 1, 2 weeks after DPC sensitization. The treatment here: therapeutic diphenylcyclopropenone sensitization with weekly scalp DPC.

The chain links TRBV12-3 or TRBV12-4 to TRBJ2-7; the D is unclear. The sample in question was whole blood, obtained in connection with sensitization to the hapten diphenylcyclopropenone (DPC). The receptor's source is a woman aged 40 to 50 with alopecia areata. Some clones in this sample may be carry-over from other donors' samples. The CDR3 reads CASTPLKGIGEQYF. CDR3 sequence (DNA): TGTGCCAGCACCCCCCTCAAGGGTATAGGGGAGCAGTACTTC.